The clone carrying this T cell receptor (beta chain) was observed a handful of times. Its cognate antigen is unknown. The sample's treatment: oral pan-JAK inhibitor, 5-10 mg twice daily. These data come from a study of CD8+ T cells in alopecia areata. Study details: Treatment ran 6 to 18 months, with 6 months of follow-up afterward. Findings and limits, study-wide: Higher clonality than in normal scalp was seen in lesional scalp, especially alopecia totalis/universalis.

Germline loops: CDR1 MGHRA, CDR2 YSYEKL. The ends lost 1 base at V and 7 bases at J; junction bases unmatched: 9. This CDR3 is built from 16 residues. cDNA prepared by RNA extraction and subsequent reverse transcription served as the template for sequencing. Only in-frame clones appear in the TCRdb table, and some are missing; sequencing was by immunoSEQ multiplex PCR. This table has approximately 220,000 clones, roughly two fifths appearing once. The sample in question was CD4+ T cells sorted from blood, obtained at roughly week 30, from a patient treated with tofacitinib. The clonotype comes from a human donor with alopecia areata. The chain joins TRBV4-1 to TRBJ1-2; 10 bases agree with TRBD1. CDR3 residues: CASSQASFDRGLGYTF. The CDR3 nucleotides read TGCGCCAGCAGCCAAGCCAGCTTCGACAGGGGGCTTGGCTACACCTTC.